A single sample is the source of the 15 T cell receptor beta chains below, sequenced in a study of regulatory T cells in long-lasting Graves disease. Relying on iRepertoire HTBI primers and Arm-PCR of CDR3 regions, the team built TCR beta libraries. Via MiXCR, TCRdb re-called the multiplex PCR reads, giving one row per CDR3 protein. The sample has around 420,000 distinct CDR3 sequences, around 16% seen once. Time point described: newly diagnosed GD, antithyroid drugs for less than 3 months. With RNA extracted from PBMCs as input, the TCR library was made. Sequencing used peripheral blood mononuclear cells (PBMCs), obtained at new diagnosis, from a patient treated with antithyroid drugs. Source of these receptors: a female donor with Graves disease.

This clonotype was detected ten times or more. J is TRBJ1-1 and V is TRBV5-1; no firm D call. V shed 4 bases and J shed 1 base, with 20 bases lying between them. The CDR3 sequence is 17 residues long. In germline, CDR1 is SGHRS, CDR2 YFSETQ. The CDR3 DNA reads as TGCGCCAGCAGCCCCCCCTCTGGGGTAGGAGGGAACACTGAAGCTTTCTTT. Protein product: CASSPPSGVGGNTEAFF.

V usage is TRBV5-6 and J usage is TRBJ1-2, with TRBD1 as a possible D gene (5 bases). Germline V gives CDR1 SGHDT, CDR2 YYEEEE. The CDR3 has 14 amino acids. The germline V and J ends were trimmed by 0 bases and 3 bases, with 9 bases remaining between them. CDR3 region: CASSLVGDYYGYTF. In nucleotides, the CDR3 is TGTGCCAGCAGCTTGGTGGGGGATTACTATGGCTACACCTTC.

This clonotype was counted many times. V is TRBV7-9 and J is TRBJ1-4; no firm D call. CDR1 SEHNR and CDR2 FQNEAQ come from the germline V gene (reference sequence). The CDR3 runs 11 residues. V gave up 5 bases and J gave up 8 bases, with 6 bases separating them. The CDR3 protein is CASSQGEKLFF. In DNA, the CDR3 is TGTGCCAGCAGCCAAGGGGAAAAACTGTTTTTT.

This clonotype has at least ten counts. This chain joins TRBV7-3 and TRBJ2-2; the match to TRBD2 covers 7 bases. CDR3 length: 15 residues. Per germline, CDR1 SGHTA and CDR2 FQGTGA. Trimming removed 4 bases from V and 6 bases from J; junction bases left unmatched: 8. The CDR3 here is CASSSGFAGAGELFF. The CDR3 coding sequence is TGTGCCAGCAGCTCAGGGTTTGCGGGAGCCGGGGAGCTGTTTTTT.

This clonotype was seen only a few times. This chain links TRBV29-1 with TRBJ1-1; no reliable D call. Trimming took 3 bases from V and 1 from J, leaving 12 bases between them. This CDR3 has 14 residues. CDR1 is SQVTM, CDR2 ANQGSEA, per germline. The DNA of the CDR3 is TGCAGCGTTGAGGGCCTTCTGCCGAACACTGAAGCTTTCTTT. It codes for CSVEGLLPNTEAFF.

This clonotype showed up many times. The chain recombines TRBV12-3 or TRBV12-4 with TRBJ1-2; D might be TRBD1 (6 bases). V dropped 7 bases and J dropped 8 bases, with 14 bases sitting between them. This CDR3 is built from 12 residues. The CDR3 DNA reads TGTGCCAGCACCCCAGTAAGGGGGGGCTACACCTTC. Protein: CASTPVRGGYTF.

The table lists this clonotype with a few counts. The V call is TRBV29-1, the J call TRBJ2-2; possible D gene TRBD1, 6 bases. V was clipped by 6 bases and J by 5 bases, with 16 bases between them. Germline CDR1 SQVTM, CDR2 ANQGSEA. The CDR3 sequence is 14 residues long. The CDR3 DNA follows: TGCAGCGTCCGCCGGGACATCAAGACCGGGGAGCTGTTTTTT. Amino acid sequence: CSVRRDIKTGELFF.

The chain recombines TRBV10-3 with TRBJ2-5; 9 bases agree with TRBD2. This CDR3 has 18 residues. Germline loops: CDR1 ENHRY, CDR2 SYGVKD. With V trimmed by 2 bases and J by 5 bases, 15 bases remained unmatched. The CDR3 DNA is TGTGCCATCAGTGAGCCGGGACTAGCTTCCCCAGAGGCTGAGACCCAGTACTTC. It is translated as CAISEPGLASPEAETQYF.

This clonotype was picked up many times. CDR3 sequence (DNA): TGTGCCAGCAGCTTATTGGATGGAGATACGCAGTATTTT. Its protein is CASSLLDGDTQYF. The chain joins TRBV7-9 to TRBJ2-3; no reliable D call. The CDR3 sequence is 13 residues long. Trimming took 2 bases from V and 5 from J, leaving 8 bases between them. Germline loops: CDR1 SEHNR, CDR2 FQNEAQ (reference sequence).

In this sample, this clonotype turned up many times. The chain couples TRBV6-1 to TRBJ1-4; 9 bases fit TRBD1. V trimming: 6 bases; J trimming: 0 bases; junction bases outside the gene matches: 20. Germline CDR1 and CDR2: MNHNS and SASEGT. This CDR3 is built from 21 residues. This CDR3 reads CASRDRTPGQGNLPTNEKLFF. The CDR3, as DNA: TGTGCCAGCAGGGATCGAACTCCGGGACAGGGCAATCTACCAACTAATGAAAAACTGTTTTTT.

This chain links TRBV4-1 with TRBJ2-4; D perhaps matches TRBD2 (6 bases). V was shortened by 1 base and J by 6 bases, with 10 bases between the two germline ends. Germline loops: CDR1 MGHRA, CDR2 YSYEKL. The CDR3 extends over 14 amino acids. As DNA, the CDR3 is TGCGCCAGCAGCCAAGTTCGGGAGTCAAACATTCAGTACTTC. This sequence encodes CASSQVRESNIQYF.

This clonotype was seen ten or more times. The chain uses TRBV6-1 and TRBJ2-7; TRBD1 is a possible D gene (6 bases). V was pared by 7 bases and J by 3 bases, with 10 bases between. CDR3 size: 12 residues. CDR1 and CDR2 from the germline V gene are MNHNS and SASEGT. The CDR3 protein is CASKTGHYEQYF. The CDR3 DNA reads as TGTGCCAGCAAAACGGGACACTACGAGCAGTACTTC.

This clonotype was observed at least ten times. The chain couples TRBV2 to TRBJ1-5, with D unclear. The CDR3 is 13 residues long. V was shortened by 7 bases and J by 6 bases, with 13 bases between the two germline ends. From germline, CDR1 is SNHLY and CDR2 FYNNEI. The CDR3 region has the DNA TGTGCCAGCATGGTAGGGTTTGGTCAGCCCCAGCATTTT. Protein: CASMVGFGQPQHF.

The gene calls are TRBV9 and TRBJ1-3; D is possibly TRBD1 (5 bases). The CDR3 is 16 amino acids. Deletions cut 5 bases from V and 1 base from J, with 16 bases between. Germline CDR1 and CDR2: SGDLS and YYNGEE. This CDR3 is CASSNSLQVSGNTIYF. The CDR3 nucleotides are TGTGCCAGCAGTAACAGCTTACAGGTATCTGGAAACACCATATATTTT.

The chain combines TRBV30 with TRBJ2-1; 8 bases are a match to TRBD1. The CDR3 has 13 amino acids. The V segment lost 1 base and the J segment 8 bases; nucleotides outside the gene matches: 4. CDR1 and CDR2 (germline): GTSNPN, SVGIG (reference sequence). The CDR3 DNA reads TGTGCCTGGAGTGGACAGGGGTATGATGAGCAGTTCTTC. This encodes CAWSGQGYDEQFF.